The rows below give T cell receptor beta chains drawn from one sample of a study of beta chain features in type 1 diabetes. Clones were sequenced by immunoSEQ multiplex PCR, and TCRdb holds only the in-frame ones, with some missing. The table has about 360,000 clones, around 12% seen once. The sequencing input was naive CD4+ T cells from blood. The origin of the receptors is a woman aged 18-30 years with type 1 diabetes. The CDR3 runs from the conserved cysteine through the conserved F or W. Fields, in order: D gene, J gene, V gene, CDR3 length, clone size, CDR3 DNA, CDR3 protein. A D gene is named only where the DNA matches it firmly. Some rows have no size entry. The others give once, few or many, or a class for an expanded clone.

TRBD1 TRBJ1-6 TRBV15 15 . TGTGCCACCAGCAGAGGGGACAGGGAGCGATCACCCCTCCACTTT CATSRGDRERSPLHF
. TRBJ2-3 TRBV7-2 15 few TGTGCCAGCAGCTTAGCTCGGCGGAGCACAGATACGCAGTATTTT CASSLARRSTDTQYF
. TRBJ2-5 TRBV30 15 few TGTGCCTGGAGTGTAGGGGGTGGAGGAAAAGAGACCCAGTACTTC CAWSVGGGGKETQYF
TRBD2 TRBJ2-7 TRBV28 18 few TGTGCCAGCAGTTCCGCTGGGACTAGCGGGAGAGGGGGCTACGAGCAGTACTTC CASSSAGTSGRGGYEQYF
TRBD1 TRBJ1-2 TRBV15 14 . TGTGCCACCAGCAGAGAACAGGGGAACTATGGCTACACCTTC CATSREQGNYGYTF
TRBD1 TRBJ1-1 TRBV28 16 . TGTGCCAGCAGTAATCCTTGGACAGGGTCGAACACTGAAGCTTTCTTT CASSNPWTGSNTEAFF
. TRBJ2-1 TRBV18 16 . TGTGCCAGCTCACCACCTAGGGGGGGCTCGTCCAATGAGCAGTTCTTC CASSPPRGGSSNEQFF
. TRBJ1-6 TRBV7-9 18 few TGTGCCAGCAGCGCCGTGGGGGGGGGAAGCTCCTATAATTCACCCCTCCACTTT CASSAVGGGSSYNSPLHF
TRBD2 TRBJ2-1 TRBV28 16 few TGTGCCAGCAGACCCATGACTAGCGGGAATAACAATGAGCAGTTCTTC CASRPMTSGNNNEQFF
TRBD2 TRBJ2-7 TRBV30 20 few TGTGCCACTCTCCCCCGAACGACTAGCGGGAGGGCCCCTACCCTCTACGAGCAGTACTTC CATLPRTTSGRAPTLYEQYF
TRBD1 TRBJ1-1 TRBV29-1 14 . TGCAGCGTTGACCGGGGACAGGGGTGGACTGAAGCTTTCTTT CSVDRGQGWTEAFF
TRBD2 TRBJ2-7 TRBV7-2 13 . TGTGCCAGCACCGCGGGAGGGCGACAAATGTGGTACTTC CASTAGGRQMWYF
. TRBJ1-4 TRBV19 15 . TGTGCCAGTAGACTCGGACAGACAACTAATGAAAAACTGTTTTTT CASRLGQTTNEKLFF
TRBD2 TRBJ2-7 TRBV6-6 14 few TGTGCCAGCAGTCTCTCTAGCGGGGCCTACGAGCAGTACTTC CASSLSSGAYEQYF